Shown below are 17 T cell receptor beta chains from a single sample sequenced in a study of blood T cells in healthy people across ages. A second PCR, run for roughly 7 to 11 cycles, used a sample-barcoded 5' primer plus a J-beta primer mix. TCRdb recomputed calls from the 5' RACE reads with MiXCR, one row per CDR3 protein. Of about a million distinct CDR3 sequences detected, around two fifths appear once; the ten largest clones hold around 13%. The sequenced material came from blood. All receptors come from a man between 18 and 35 years old in good health.

This chain links TRBV5-6 with TRBJ2-3; the match to TRBD1 covers 7 bases. V lost 2 bases to trimming and J lost 0 bases; unmatched junction nucleotides: 6. CDR1 and CDR2 from the germline V gene are SGHDT and YYEEEE. This CDR3 contains 16 residues. The CDR3 nucleotides read TGTGCCAGCAGCTTCGGGACAGCTGCTAGCACAGATACGCAGTATTTT. This codes for CASSFGTAASTDTQYF.

The J gene is TRBJ2-1, the V gene TRBV30, with D unclear. The V and J ends lost 4 bases and 7 bases respectively, with 11 bases between them. The CDR3 consists of 12 residues. CDR1 and CDR2 from the germline V gene are GTSNPN and SVGIG (reference sequence). CDR3 sequence: CAWNGRVNEQFF. CDR3 DNA: TGTGCCTGGAATGGTAGGGTGAATGAGCAGTTCTTC. The full variable domain, in which reference TRBV30 and TRBJ2-1 provide the parts outside the CDR3, is SQTIHQWPATLVQPVGSPLSLECTVEGTSNPNLYWYRQAAGRGLQLLFYSVGIGQISSEVPQNLSASRPQDRQFILSSKKLLLSDSGFYLCAWNGRVNEQFFGPGTRLTVL.

The chain links TRBV5-1 to TRBJ1-1, with D perhaps TRBD1 (6 bases). There are 16 residues in the CDR3. Germline CDR1 reads SGHRS; CDR2 reads YFSETQ. The V and J ends lost 4 bases and 1 base respectively, with 17 bases between them. In DNA form, the CDR3 reads TGCGCCAGCAGCCCTGGGACAAATACTAAGAACACTGAAGCTTTCTTT. It encodes CASSPGTNTKNTEAFF. The whole variable domain, remainder taken from reference TRBV5-1 and TRBJ1-1, is KAGVTQTPRYLIKTRGQQVTLSCSPISGHRSVSWYQQTPGQGLQFLFEYFSETQRNKGNFPGRFSGRQFSNSRSEMNVSTLELGDSALYLCASSPGTNTKNTEAFFGQGTRLTVV.

In its sample, this clonotype was seen once. V and J are TRBV3-1 and TRBJ2-2; 12 positions agree with TRBD1. Germline trimming cut 1 base from V and 6 bases from J; bases unmatched to any gene: 9. Germline V gene lookup returns CDR1 LGHDT and CDR2 YNNKEL (reference sequence). The CDR3 length is 18 residues. DNA of the CDR3: TGTGCCAGCAGCCAAGGTCTTAGGGGACAGGGGGCGTCCGGGGAGCTGTTTTTT. Amino acids: CASSQGLRGQGASGELFF.

The J gene is TRBJ2-1, the V gene TRBV20-1; D not certain. The CDR3 runs 15 residues. CDR1 is DFQATT and CDR2 is SNEGSKA in the germline V gene (reference sequence). V dropped 3 bases and J dropped 6 bases, with 18 bases sitting between them. In nucleotides, the CDR3 is TGCAGTGCTAGCCCCGGCGGAACGCCCGGCAATGAGCAGTTCTTC. This encodes CSASPGGTPGNEQFF.

The chain combines TRBV12-3 or TRBV12-4 with TRBJ2-1; TRBD1 aligns across 7 bases. This CDR3 comprises 14 residues. J lost 9 bases, V lost 1 base, and 6 bases had no gene match. The CDR3 protein is CASSLGRGNSEQFF. CDR3 nucleotide sequence: TGTGCCAGCAGTTTAGGCAGGGGGAACAGTGAGCAGTTCTTC.

This clonotype came up a few times. V is TRBV6-2 or TRBV6-3 and J is TRBJ1-5; the D gene is possibly TRBD1 (6 bases). The CDR3 spans 14 residues. Trimming took off 2 bases at V and 4 bases at J, with 9 bases between the two ends. Germline assignment: CDR1 MNHEY and CDR2 SVGEGT. CDR3 sequence (DNA): TGTGCCAGCAGTTACAGGGGGGAGAATCAGCCCCAGCATTTT. Encoded protein: CASSYRGENQPQHF.

V is TRBV28 and J is TRBJ1-2; 7 bases are a match to TRBD1. Looked up from germline, CDR1 is MDHEN and CDR2 is SYDVKM. J was trimmed by 8 bases and V by 4 bases; bases with no gene match: 10. The CDR3 runs to 14 residues. The CDR3 protein is CASSSTGSGTGYTF. In DNA, the CDR3 is TGTGCCAGCAGTTCGACAGGGTCAGGAACGGGCTACACCTTC.

The chain links TRBV6-1 to TRBJ1-1; possibly TRBD1 for D (6 bases). Germline loops: CDR1 MNHNS, CDR2 SASEGT. The CDR3 sequence is 17 residues long. With 5 bases removed from V and 2 bases from J, the gap between germline ends came to 21 bases. This CDR3 is CASSPSTGSTQNTEAFF. CDR3 DNA sequence: TGTGCCAGCAGTCCTTCGACAGGCTCGACACAAAACACTGAAGCTTTCTTT.

This clonotype was seen a few times. The genes are TRBV2 and TRBJ2-4, with unresolved D. From germline, CDR1 is SNHLY and CDR2 FYNNEI. V lost 3 bases and J 9 bases, leaving 18 bases between the germline ends. The CDR3 loop spans 15 amino acids. CDR3 protein: CASSDGSISPGIQYF. Here the CDR3 DNA reads TGTGCCAGCAGTGATGGGTCCATTTCTCCCGGCATTCAGTACTTC.

This chain uses TRBV24-1 with TRBJ1-2; D remains ambiguous. Trimming removed 5 bases at V and 5 bases at J, with 5 bases between. The CDR3 contains 11 residues. Per germline, CDR1 KGHDR and CDR2 SFDVKD. The CDR3 protein is CATSGLYGYTF. The CDR3 DNA sequence: TGTGCCACCAGTGGACTTTATGGCTACACCTTC.

The rearrangement uses TRBV7-2 and TRBJ1-1, with 7 nucleotides matching TRBD1. Germline CDR1 is SGHTA and CDR2 is FQGNSA. V shed 4 bases and J 4 bases; nucleotides not matched to a gene: 6. The CDR3 is made up of 14 amino acids. The CDR3 reads CASSSREGATEAFF. In DNA, the CDR3 is TGTGCCAGCAGCTCGAGGGAGGGGGCCACTGAAGCTTTCTTT. Combining the CDR3 with reference TRBV7-2 and TRBJ1-1 gives the whole variable domain GAGVSQSPSNKVTEKGKDVELRCDPISGHTALYWYRQSLGQGLEFLIYFQGNSAPDKSGLPSDRFSAERTGGSVSTLTIQRTQQEDSAVYLCASSSREGATEAFFGQGTRLTVV.

The chain links TRBV29-1 to TRBJ1-1; maybe TRBD1 (5 bases). Trimming took 8 bases from V and 4 from J, leaving 14 bases between them. The CDR3 loop spans 12 amino acids. Germline V lookup: CDR1 SQVTM, CDR2 ANQGSEA. In DNA, the CDR3 is TGCAGCTTCCAGGGTTGGGGCACTGAAGCTTTCTTT. This encodes CSFQGWGTEAFF.

This chain links TRBV20-1 with TRBJ1-6; D is unclear. The CDR3 is made up of 13 amino acids. V lost 5 bases and J lost 10, with 15 bases in between. CDR1 is DFQATT and CDR2 is SNEGSKA in the germline V gene (reference sequence). Written as DNA, the CDR3 is TGCAGTGCTTACCCGCTTGGGCAATCACCCCTCCACTTT. It codes for CSAYPLGQSPLHF.

In regard to this clonotype: Compared with germline, one end of the junction differs, possibly owing to a read error. This chain uses TRBV4-3 with TRBJ2-4; D possibly matches TRBD1 or TRBD2 (7 bases each). This CDR3 contains 17 residues. Germline CDR1 is LGHNA and CDR2 is YSLEER. CDR3 in amino acids: CASSQGGLGGTKSIQYF. The CDR3 DNA sequence: TGCGCCAGCAGCCAAGGAGGACTAGGGGGCACCAAAAGCATTCAGTACTTC.

This clonotype has at least ten counts. The chain employs TRBV6-5 and TRBJ2-7; 8 bases are shared with TRBD1. CDR1 is MNHEY, CDR2 SVGAGI, per germline. This CDR3 is built from 14 residues. V shed 6 bases and J 1 base; nucleotides not matched to a gene: 5. CDR3 nucleotides: TGTGCCAGCAGCCGAGGACAGGGATCCTACGAGCAGTACTTC. Amino acid sequence: CASSRGQGSYEQYF.

Worth noting for this clonotype: The junction does not match germline at one end; this may be a read error. The chain recombines TRBV7-2 with TRBJ2-1; D possibly corresponds to TRBD2 (6 bases). In germline, CDR1 is SGHTA, CDR2 FQGNSA. The CDR3 has 14 residues. CDR3 loop: CASGLRVTYNGQFF. The CDR3 DNA sequence: TGTGCCAGCGGACTAAGGGTGACATACAATGGGCAGTTCTTC.